The rows below give T cell receptor beta chains drawn from one sample of a study of T cell repertoires in cytomegalovirus infection. Antigen specificity for these receptors is unknown. TCRdb fed the reads into MiXCR, producing one record per CDR3 protein. The sample has 86,000 or so distinct CDR3 sequences; 24% are singletons. The sample was CD8+ T cells from cultured PBMCs, taken from culture after CMV antigen stimulation. The receptors shown here come from a human donor in good health (CMV status not recorded). Some clones in this sample may be carry-over from other donors' samples. The CDR3 runs from the conserved cysteine through the conserved F or W.

>TRBJ1-5|TRBV4-1
CASSQEVTESNQPQHF
>TRBJ2-1|TRBV6-5
CASSTAEYNEQFF
>TRBJ1-1|TRBV10-3
CAISERHNTEAFF
>TRBJ2-7|TRBV20-1
CSARDKTSGTYEQYF
>TRBJ2-5|TRBV7-2
CASSLEWTPRGETQYF
>TRBJ1-2|TRBV20-1
CSARWADREGRYGYTF
>TRBJ2-1|TRBV6-2/TRBV6-3
CASTERQGLGPPYNEQFF
>TRBJ2-3|TRBV4-1
CASSQDSPGAYTDTQYF
>TRBJ2-1|TRBV4-3
CASSRGGEGHNEQFF
>TRBJ1-2|TRBV7-6
CASSPGSLLGYTF
>TRBJ2-7|TRBV6-2/TRBV6-3
CASSYMGVEGYEQYF
>TRBJ1-4|TRBV5-1
CASRGGQHGGFDEELFF
>TRBJ1-1|TRBV12-3/TRBV12-4
CASSPTGGRTEAFF
>TRBJ2-3|TRBV7-3
CASGSVMTDTQYF
>TRBJ2-3|TRBV15
CATSRGSSGSTDTQYF
>TRBJ2-7|TRBV2
CASSAGQGAGEQYF
>TRBJ2-7|TRBV4-1
CASSQDQGQGMVYEQYF
>TRBJ2-1|TRBV12-3/TRBV12-4
CASTSGTGANEQFF
>TRBJ2-1|TRBV15
CATSRDQGGLNNEQFF
>TRBJ2-5|TRBV15
CATIARGPSVTKNEETQYF
>TRBJ2-1|TRBV7-6
CASSSMGLAGFVGEQFF